The 31 T cell receptor beta chains reported below all come from one sample, sequenced in a study of identical twins. TCRdb re-derived calls from the 5' RACE reads in MiXCR, one entry per CDR3 protein. The data hold 700,000 or so distinct CDR3 sequences, with 21% observed a single time. This sample was shared with a second study, whose subject was T cells expressing NK-cell markers.

Sequenced input: PBMCs. Source of these receptors: a woman aged 18-30 years in good health.

This clonotype turned up a few times. This rearrangement joins TRBV4-3 to TRBJ2-1, with D possibly called TRBD1 or TRBD2 (5 bases each). Germline CDR1 and CDR2: LGHNA and YSLEER. The ends were cut back, 1 base at V and 0 bases at J, with 7 bases in the middle. The CDR3 covers 15 residues. The CDR3: CASSQVGGSYNEQFF. CDR3 DNA: TGCGCCAGCAGCCAAGTTGGGGGCTCCTACAATGAGCAGTTCTTC.

This clonotype showed up just a few times. The V call is TRBV12-3 or TRBV12-4, the J call TRBJ2-1; 12 bases are shared with TRBD2. Losses at the gene ends were 10 bases for V and 7 bases for J; bases not matched to a gene: 8. This CDR3 has 14 amino acids. The DNA of the CDR3 is TGTGCCACCCTAGCGGGAGGGCCTCGGAATGAGCAGTTCTTC. Its translation: CATLAGGPRNEQFF.

This clonotype appeared many times. The rearrangement links TRBV20-1 to TRBJ2-5; D remains unclear. V shed 6 bases and J shed 2 bases, with 7 bases lying between them. Per germline, CDR1 DFQATT and CDR2 SNEGSKA (reference sequence). The CDR3 runs to 11 residues. CDR3 in amino acids: CSALSQETQYF. In nucleotides, the CDR3 is TGCAGTGCCTTGAGTCAAGAGACCCAGTACTTC.

The chain recombines TRBV6-2 or TRBV6-3 with TRBJ1-5; perhaps TRBD1 as D (5 bases). The CDR3 totals 14 residues. Germline V gives CDR1 MNHEY, CDR2 SVGEGT. V was trimmed by 8 bases and J by 7 bases, leaving 18 bases between them. The CDR3 bases are TGTGCCAGCTGGGGGGGGATTTGGTACCAGCCCCAGCATTTT. Its translation: CASWGGIWYQPQHF.

As for this clonotype: As the CDR3 is not closed by the conserved phenylalanine or tryptophan, this likely results from a read error. The genes are TRBV20-1 and TRBJ2-1, with 8 bases aligning to TRBD2. The CDR3 runs to 15 residues. Germline CDR1 reads DFQATT; CDR2 reads SNEGSKA (reference sequence). V lost 8 bases and J lost 4; bases outside the gene matches: 13. The CDR3 DNA follows: TGCAGTCCATATACCGGGACTAGGGCGTACAATGAGCAGTTCCTC. Translation gives CSPYTGTRAYNEQFL.

This clonotype was found a few times. The rearrangement joins TRBV20-1 to TRBJ1-4; perhaps TRBD1 as D (5 bases). Between the trimmed V and J ends, which lost 6 bases and 8 bases, there was a span of 22 bases. Germline V gives CDR1 DFQATT, CDR2 SNEGSKA (reference sequence). The length of the CDR3 is 15 residues. The chain's CDR3 is CSAPDSLGDGEKLFF. CDR3 nucleotides: TGCAGTGCACCCGACAGTTTAGGGGATGGGGAAAAACTGTTTTTT.

The chain is built from TRBV3-1 and TRBJ2-5; D possibly corresponds to TRBD1 (7 bases). Germline-derived CDR1 and CDR2 are LGHDT and YNNKEL (reference sequence). V dropped 3 bases and J dropped 5 bases, with 22 bases sitting between them. There are 17 residues in the CDR3. The CDR3 DNA reads TGTGCCAGCAGCCAGGGAAGGGGGCACCTAGCGAAGGAGACCCAGTACTTC. Amino acid sequence: CASSQGRGHLAKETQYF.

The rearrangement joins TRBV12-3 or TRBV12-4 to TRBJ1-5; D perhaps matches TRBD1 (6 bases). Trimming took off 6 bases at V and 6 bases at J, with 15 bases between the two ends. The CDR3 sequence is 14 residues long. The CDR3 region is CASRDGGGGQPQHF. The CDR3 DNA is TGTGCCAGCAGGGACGGTGGAGGGGGTCAGCCCCAGCATTTT.

This clonotype appeared a few times. J is TRBJ1-1 and V is TRBV5-1; D is unclear. Germline V gene lookup returns CDR1 SGHRS and CDR2 YFSETQ. This CDR3 is 15 amino acids long. V was shortened by 4 bases and J by 1 base, with 14 bases between the two germline ends. The CDR3 reads CASSRHRPGNTEAFF. CDR3 coding DNA: TGCGCCAGCAGCCGCCACCGGCCTGGGAACACTGAAGCTTTCTTT. The variable domain in full, completed from reference TRBV5-1 and TRBJ1-1, reads KAGVTQTPRYLIKTRGQQVTLSCSPISGHRSVSWYQQTPGQGLQFLFEYFSETQRNKGNFPGRFSGRQFSNSRSEMNVSTLELGDSALYLCASSRHRPGNTEAFFGQGTRLTVV.

The chain couples TRBV3-1 to TRBJ2-7; D is unresolved. Between the trimmed V and J ends, which lost 7 bases and 5 bases, there was a span of 12 bases. Germline assignment: CDR1 LGHDT and CDR2 YNNKEL (reference sequence). CDR3 length equals 12 residues. The chain's CDR3 is CASNPAGHEQYF. The CDR3 nucleotides are TGTGCCAGCAACCCCGCCGGGCACGAGCAGTACTTC.

The chain employs TRBV3-1 and TRBJ2-5; a weak D match, TRBD2 (6 bases). The germline V and J ends were trimmed by 4 bases and 4 bases, with 13 bases remaining between them. This CDR3 is built from 14 residues. Germline assignment: CDR1 LGHDT and CDR2 YNNKEL (reference sequence). CDR3 sequence: CASSPTRSGETQYF. In DNA, the CDR3 is TGTGCCAGCAGCCCGACTAGATCCGGAGAGACCCAGTACTTC.

This clonotype was counted only a few times. The V call is TRBV29-1, the J call TRBJ1-2, with TRBD1 identical over 7 bases. There are 15 residues in the CDR3. Unmatched junction bases numbered 14, after V lost 6 bases and J lost 4 bases. The germline gives CDR1 SQVTM, CDR2 ANQGSEA. This chain's CDR3 is CSVTGQALGAYGYTF. CDR3 sequence (DNA): TGCAGCGTCACCGGACAGGCCCTAGGGGCCTATGGCTACACCTTC.

The chain combines TRBV6-2 or TRBV6-3 with TRBJ2-7, with unresolved D. Trimming stripped 0 bases from V and 12 bases from J, with 12 bases between. Germline lookup yields CDR1 MNHEY and CDR2 SVGEGT. The CDR3 runs to 12 residues. For the CDR3, the DNA is TGTGCCAGCAGTTACTCGGACCCCCGTCTGTACTTC. It codes for CASSYSDPRLYF.

This chain connects TRBV5-1 to TRBJ1-5; 7 bases align to TRBD1. This CDR3 has 14 residues. V lost 4 bases to trimming and J lost 6 bases; unmatched junction nucleotides: 7. In germline, CDR1 is SGHRS, CDR2 YFSETQ. The CDR3 loop is CASSQAGGGQPQHF. The CDR3 DNA reads TGCGCCAGCAGCCAAGCAGGGGGAGGTCAGCCCCAGCATTTT.

This clonotype has only a few counts. The chain combines TRBV9 with TRBJ2-5; TRBD2 aligns across 7 bases. J was trimmed by 0 bases and V by 2 bases; bases with no gene match: 10. Germline V gene lookup returns CDR1 SGDLS and CDR2 YYNGEE. The CDR3 runs 17 residues. Here the CDR3 reads CASSVGLAVSYQETQYF. DNA for the CDR3: TGTGCCAGCAGCGTTGGGCTAGCGGTTTCGTACCAAGAGACCCAGTACTTC. The entire variable domain, with the rest obtained from reference TRBV9 and TRBJ2-5, is as follows: DSGVTQTPKHLITATGQRVTLRCSPRSGDLSVYWYQQSLDQGLQFLIQYYNGEERAKGNILERFSAQQFPDLHSELNLSSLELGDSALYFCASSVGLAVSYQETQYFGPGTRLLVL.

The chain is built from TRBV5-1 and TRBJ2-1; possibly TRBD2 for D (6 bases). Germline V gives CDR1 SGHRS, CDR2 YFSETQ. The CDR3 has 16 amino acids. The germline V and J ends were trimmed by 4 bases and 0 bases, with 14 bases remaining between them. CDR3 sequence: CASSAVSGHSYNEQFF. CDR3 coding DNA: TGCGCCAGCAGCGCCGTTAGCGGCCACTCCTACAATGAGCAGTTCTTC.

The chain carries TRBV5-1 and TRBJ1-1; D gene uncertain. Germline-derived CDR1 and CDR2 are SGHRS and YFSETQ. Trimming stripped 5 bases from V and 0 bases from J, with 8 bases between. The CDR3 has 13 residues. The CDR3 protein is CASRSDMNTEAFF. CDR3 DNA sequence: TGCGCCAGCAGGTCAGATATGAACACTGAAGCTTTCTTT.

This clonotype appeared a few times. The V call is TRBV29-1, the J call TRBJ2-1, with D unclear. The germline V gene has CDR1 SQVTM and CDR2 ANQGSEA. The CDR3 covers 12 residues. V gave up 7 bases and J gave up 8 bases, with 15 bases separating them. The CDR3 DNA follows: TGCAGCGCCGCGGCAGGCCGCGATGAGCAGTTCTTC. This translates into CSAAAGRDEQFF.

This chain connects TRBV7-8 to TRBJ2-2; 10 bases match TRBD1. This CDR3 has 16 amino acids. Germline CDR1 and CDR2: SGHVS and FQNEAQ. J was trimmed by 4 bases and V by 1 base; bases with no gene match: 3. CDR3 DNA sequence: TGTGCCAGCAGCTTAGGGACAGGGGGTCTCACCGGGGAGCTGTTTTTT. It yields the protein CASSLGTGGLTGELFF.

The J gene is TRBJ2-5, the V gene TRBV9; D unresolved. The V end was cut by 0 bases, the J end by 4 bases, with 7 bases between. The CDR3 totals 13 residues. Germline CDR1 SGDLS, CDR2 YYNGEE. The CDR3 sequence: CASSVGPGETQYF. The DNA of the CDR3 is TGTGCCAGCAGCGTAGGCCCGGGAGAGACCCAGTACTTC.

The V gene is TRBV20-1, the J gene TRBJ2-3; 7 bases fit TRBD2. Germline-derived CDR1 and CDR2 are DFQATT and SNEGSKA (reference sequence). The CDR3 has 16 residues. The CDR3 DNA reads TGCAGCGCCGCCACCATGAGGGAGGGTAGCACAGATACGCAGTATTTT. Its protein product is CSAATMREGSTDTQYF.

This sequence joins TRBV7-2 and TRBJ2-1; 9 bases are shared with TRBD2. Unmatched junction bases numbered 3, after V lost 5 bases and J lost 7 bases. Per germline, CDR1 SGHTA and CDR2 FQGNSA. This CDR3 is built from 13 residues. DNA for the CDR3: TGTGCCAGCAGCGGACTAGCGTGGAATGAGCAGTTCTTC. Protein product: CASSGLAWNEQFF.

In the case of this clonotype: A much larger clonotype is one base distant, so this may be a read error. The rearrangement uses TRBV20-1 and TRBJ1-2, with D unclear. The CDR3 consists of 11 residues. V was pared by 2 bases and J by 3 bases, with 4 bases between. Per germline, CDR1 DFQATT and CDR2 SNEGSKA (reference sequence). CDR3 nucleotides: TGCAGTGCTAGAATGGACTATGGCTACACCTTC. Its translation is CSARMDYGYTF.

This clonotype was recorded at least ten times. The V and J genes are TRBV29-1 and TRBJ2-1; perhaps D is TRBD1 or TRBD2 (6 bases each). The CDR3 spans 12 residues. Germline-derived CDR1 and CDR2 are SQVTM and ANQGSEA. The V end lost 4 bases, the J end lost 6 bases, and 10 bases lay between the germline ends. As DNA, the CDR3 is TGCAGCGTTGGGCGGGACATCAATGAGCAGTTCTTC. As protein: CSVGRDINEQFF.

This chain links TRBV7-3 with TRBJ1-1; D unclear. Trimming cost V 0 bases and J 6 bases, with 5 bases left between them. Germline CDR1 reads SGHTA; CDR2 reads FQGTGA. This CDR3 has 12 amino acids. The CDR3 spells CASSLTYSEAFF. Written as DNA, the CDR3 is TGTGCCAGCAGCTTAACATACTCTGAAGCTTTCTTT.

This clonotype was picked up a small number of times. This chain connects TRBV21-1 to TRBJ2-5; the D call of TRBD2 is as the table states it, not checked on the DNA. TRBV21-1 is an annotated pseudogene. CDR3 length: 16 residues. CDR3 in amino acids: CASPRIERGGQETQYF. In nucleotides, the CDR3 is TGTGCCAGCCCCAGGATTGAGCGGGGGGGACAAGAGACCCAGTACTTC.

The chain has TRBV12-3 or TRBV12-4 and TRBJ2-3, with 11 bases lining up with TRBD2. V shed 3 bases and J 5 bases; nucleotides not matched to a gene: 10. The CDR3 contains 17 residues. The CDR3 sequence: CASSFSPLAGVRDTQYF. Written as DNA, the CDR3 is TGTGCCAGCAGTTTTTCCCCACTAGCGGGAGTTAGAGATACGCAGTATTTT.

The V gene is TRBV4-1, the J gene TRBJ2-6; TRBD2 agrees at 7 bases. The ends lost 2 bases at V and 6 bases at J; junction bases unmatched: 4. The germline V gene encodes CDR1 MGHRA and CDR2 YSYEKL. The CDR3 runs 15 residues. The CDR3 loop reads CASSQFREEANVLTF. The CDR3 nucleotides are TGCGCCAGCAGCCAATTTCGGGAGGAGGCCAACGTCCTGACTTTC.

This clonotype has more than one count but fewer than ten. V usage is TRBV29-1 and J usage is TRBJ2-1, with 7 bases fitting TRBD1. This CDR3 is built from 15 residues. V trimming: 5 bases; J trimming: 8 bases; junction bases outside the gene matches: 15. Germline loops: CDR1 SQVTM, CDR2 ANQGSEA. The CDR3 loop reads CSVSPSAGGSYEQFF. For the CDR3, the DNA is TGCAGCGTTTCCCCGTCGGCAGGGGGATCATATGAGCAGTTCTTC.

The gene calls are TRBV5-1 and TRBJ2-7, with D perhaps TRBD2 (6 bases). Trimming removed 4 bases at V and 4 bases at J, with 24 bases between. Per germline, CDR1 SGHRS and CDR2 YFSETQ. The CDR3 is 17 amino acids. CDR3: CASSPIGGVAAKYEQYF. In DNA, the CDR3 is TGCGCCAGCAGCCCGATAGGTGGGGTAGCGGCGAAATACGAGCAGTACTTC.

This clonotype was recorded at least ten times. CDR3 DNA sequence: TGCAGTGCTAGGACTAGCGGGAGAGGTCAAGAGACCCAGTACTTC. Protein product: CSARTSGRGQETQYF. V gene TRBV20-1 combines with J gene TRBJ2-5; 12 bases line up with TRBD2. J lost 2 bases, V lost 3 bases, and 4 bases had no gene match. Germline V gives CDR1 DFQATT, CDR2 SNEGSKA (reference sequence). The CDR3 has 15 amino acids.